This entry features one TCR beta chain sequence. The source of the sample is a study of T cell repertoires in cytomegalovirus infection. This CDR3 has 14 amino acids. V was shortened by 6 bases and J by 0 bases, with 14 bases between the two germline ends. Germline-derived CDR1 and CDR2 are SQVTM and ANQGSEA. TCRdb itself ran the reads through MiXCR, one entry per CDR3 protein. Of fewer than 550,000 distinct CDR3 sequences listed, about 11% were seen once; the top ten hold 10%. The origin of this receptor is a human donor in good health (CMV status not recorded). Some clones in this sample may be carry-over from other donors' samples. Sequencing input: PBMCs. The chain has TRBV29-1 and TRBJ1-2, with TRBD1 as a possible D gene (6 bases). CDR3 loop: CSVQGGSANYGYTF. CDR3 DNA sequence: TGCAGCGTCCAAGGGGGATCCGCTAACTATGGCTACACCTTC.